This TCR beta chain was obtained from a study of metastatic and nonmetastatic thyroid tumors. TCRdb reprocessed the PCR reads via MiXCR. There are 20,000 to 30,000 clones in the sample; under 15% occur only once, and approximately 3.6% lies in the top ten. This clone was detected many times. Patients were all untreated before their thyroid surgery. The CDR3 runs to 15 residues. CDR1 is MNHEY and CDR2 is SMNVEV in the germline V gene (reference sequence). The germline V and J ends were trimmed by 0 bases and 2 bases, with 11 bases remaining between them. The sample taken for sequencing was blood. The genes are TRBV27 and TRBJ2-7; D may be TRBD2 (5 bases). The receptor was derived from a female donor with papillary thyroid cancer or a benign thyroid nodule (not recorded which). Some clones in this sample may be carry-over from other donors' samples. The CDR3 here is CASSLSGLGTYEQYF. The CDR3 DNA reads TGTGCCAGCAGTTTATCAGGCCTCGGGACCTACGAGCAGTACTTC.